A single sample is the source of the 8 T cell receptor beta chains below, sequenced in a study of CD8 T cells in ankylosing spondylitis. TCRdb processed the 5' RACE reads anew with MiXCR; each CDR3 protein has one entry. The sample records over 600,000 distinct CDR3 sequences, over 15% being singletons. Their recognized antigens are unknown. Whole-study findings and limits: Within ankylosing spondylitis blood, a TCR beta motif made up of under 10 highly homologous variants appeared to be characteristic.

The sequencing input was blood, either unsorted or a sorted T cell fraction (not recorded which). Receptors originate from a male donor with ankylosing spondylitis.

This clonotype was seen a few times. This chain's CDR3 is CASSPGPSVGGEQYF. CDR3 DNA sequence: TGTGCCAGCTCACCTGGGCCGTCTGTCGGGGGCGAGCAGTACTTC. The rearrangement uses TRBV18 and TRBJ2-7; weak D call: TRBD2 (6 bases). The CDR3 loop spans 15 amino acids. Deletions cut 3 bases from V and 6 bases from J, with 18 bases between. CDR1 is KGHSH and CDR2 is LQKENI in the germline V gene.

This clonotype was seen repeatedly, ten times or more. This chain uses TRBV7-2 with TRBJ2-7, with TRBD2 matching 7 bases. The CDR3 length is 14 residues. V dropped 0 bases and J dropped 2; count of bases not matched to a gene: 1. CDR1 SGHTA and CDR2 FQGNSA come from the germline V gene. The CDR3 protein is CASSLAGGPYEQYF. The CDR3 nucleotides are TGTGCCAGCAGCTTAGCGGGAGGGCCCTACGAGCAGTACTTC.

The chain carries TRBV6-2 or TRBV6-3 and TRBJ2-7, with TRBD2 matching 8 bases. CDR3 length: 12 residues. The germline gives CDR1 MNHEY, CDR2 SVGEGT. V trimming: 8 bases; J trimming: 6 bases; junction bases outside the gene matches: 6. The CDR3 DNA follows: TGTGCCAGCGGGACCACTAGCGGCGAGCAGTACTTC. This translates into CASGTTSGEQYF.

In this sample, this clonotype turned up a few times. The rearrangement joins TRBV20-1 to TRBJ1-4, with TRBD1 identical over 7 bases. Germline V CDR1 and CDR2: DFQATT, SNEGSKA (reference sequence). CDR3 size: 13 residues. V was clipped by 5 bases and J by 3 bases; unmatched bases: 3. CDR3 sequence: CSAEQGPNEKLFF. As DNA, the CDR3 is TGCAGTGCTGAACAGGGGCCTAATGAAAAACTGTTTTTT.

The chain combines TRBV29-1 with TRBJ2-5; D is perhaps TRBD1 (5 bases). Per the germline V gene, CDR1 is SQVTM and CDR2 is ANQGSEA. This CDR3 has 15 residues. Trimming stripped 3 bases from V and 3 bases from J, with 17 bases between. DNA for the CDR3: TGCAGCGTTGATTGGAGACAGAGCTACAAAGAGACCCAGTACTTC. It yields the protein CSVDWRQSYKETQYF.

V is TRBV5-1 and J is TRBJ1-1; no firm D call. The CDR3 length is 13 residues. The germline CDR1 and CDR2 sequences are SGHRS and YFSETQ. V shed 4 bases and J shed 11 bases, with 18 bases lying between them. The CDR3 sequence: CASSEGPTGGAFF. The CDR3 bases are TGCGCCAGCAGCGAAGGGCCTACTGGAGGGGCTTTCTTT.

This clonotype occurred a few times. CDR3 DNA: TGTGCCAGCAGCTTGTGGGGACTAGCTTCCGAGCAGTACTTC. This encodes CASSLWGLASEQYF. The V and J genes are TRBV5-6 and TRBJ2-7; TRBD2 agrees at 9 bases. This CDR3 has 14 residues. The germline V gene has CDR1 SGHDT and CDR2 YYEEEE. The trim removed 1 base at V and 6 bases at J, leaving 5 bases unmatched.

This clonotype was observed at least ten times. V usage is TRBV3-1 and J usage is TRBJ2-7; 7 positions match TRBD2. Germline loops: CDR1 LGHDT, CDR2 YNNKEL (reference sequence). V shed 3 bases and J 2 bases; nucleotides not matched to a gene: 4. CDR3 length equals 14 residues. The CDR3: CASSQTSGTYEQYF. The CDR3 coding sequence is TGTGCCAGCAGCCAGACAAGCGGGACCTACGAGCAGTACTTC.